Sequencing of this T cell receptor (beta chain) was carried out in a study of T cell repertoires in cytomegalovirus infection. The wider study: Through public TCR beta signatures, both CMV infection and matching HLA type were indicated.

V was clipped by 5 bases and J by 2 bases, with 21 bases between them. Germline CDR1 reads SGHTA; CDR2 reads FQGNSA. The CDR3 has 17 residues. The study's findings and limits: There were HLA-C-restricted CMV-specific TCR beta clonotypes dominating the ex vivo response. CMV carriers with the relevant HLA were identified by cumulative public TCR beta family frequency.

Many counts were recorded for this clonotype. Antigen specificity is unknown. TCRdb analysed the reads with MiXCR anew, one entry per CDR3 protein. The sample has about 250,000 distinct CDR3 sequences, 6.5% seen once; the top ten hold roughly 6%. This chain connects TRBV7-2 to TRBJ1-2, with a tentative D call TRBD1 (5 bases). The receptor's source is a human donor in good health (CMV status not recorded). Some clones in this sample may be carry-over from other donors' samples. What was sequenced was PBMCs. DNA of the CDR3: TGTGCCAGCAGCATACCGGGACCGGGGGGAAAGAACTATGGCTACACCTTC. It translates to CASSIPGPGGKNYGYTF.